Listed below are T cell receptor beta chains from one sample, sequenced in a study of shared clonotypes between healthy human individuals. Some clones are missing from TCRdb's copy, which holds only in-frame ones; the method was immunoSEQ multiplex PCR. Seen here are hundreds of thousands of clones, 95% to 97% observed once, and the top ten hold about 0.064%. Material: naive CD4+ T cells sorted from blood. The receptors derive from a woman aged 25 to 39 in good health. Both conserved end residues are part of each CDR3. A D gene is named only where the DNA matches it firmly. Rows give clone size only sometimes, using once, few, many, or a class for an expanded clone.

TRBV5-1	.	TRBD2	TRBJ2-3	TGCGCCAGCAGCTCCGTAGCGGGAGGTATCACAGATACGCAGTATTTT	CASSSVAGGITDTQYF
TRBV10-3	.	TRBD2	TRBJ2-3	TGTGCCCTCAGGCGGGAGATCGTGACAGATACGCAGTATTTT	CALRREIVTDTQYF
TRBV28	.	.	TRBJ1-1	TGTACCAGCAGTTTCGGGGGGGACACTGAAGCTTTCTTT	CTSSFGGDTEAFF
TRBV19	.	.	TRBJ1-5	TGTGCCAGTAGTACCCGAACGACAGGAGGCAATCAGCCCCAGCATTTT	CASSTRTTGGNQPQHF
TRBV2	.	TRBD1	TRBJ1-4	TGTGCCAGCAGGGGGATGACAGGGGGCTACGAAAAACTGTTTTTT	CASRGMTGGYEKLFF
TRBV28	.	TRBD2	TRBJ2-7	TGTGCCAGCAGTCCAGGGACTAGCGGGAGATCGGTGCAGTACTTC	CASSPGTSGRSVQYF
TRBV5-5	.	.	TRBJ2-7	TGTGCCAGCAGCTTGTCTCTTGCGGGATCCTACGAGCAGTACTTC	CASSLSLAGSYEQYF
TRBV7-2	.	TRBD1	TRBJ2-3	TGTGCCAGCAGCCTACAGGGGTCCCACACAGATACGCAGTATTTT	CASSLQGSHTDTQYF
TRBV15	.	.	TRBJ2-1	TGTGCCACCAGCGCCGGACGGACCTCCGGAAATGAGCAGTTCTTC	CATSAGRTSGNEQFF
TRBV27	.	.	TRBJ2-2	TGTGCCAGCAGTCGTTATCGGGAGAACACCGGGGAGCTGTTTTTT	CASSRYRENTGELFF
TRBV19	.	.	TRBJ2-4	TGTGCCAGTAGTCTCGCGTCAGGAGTTGACATTCAGTACTTC	CASSLASGVDIQYF
TRBV18	.	.	TRBJ2-3	TGTGCCAGCTCACCTTCGTCCCCCACAGATACGCAGTATTTT	CASSPSSPTDTQYF
TRBV9	.	.	TRBJ2-1	TGTGCCAGCAGCGTTTCCAATGAGCAGTTCTTC	CASSVSNEQFF
TRBV19	.	TRBD2	TRBJ2-7	TGTGCCAGTAGTACCCGGGTAAGCGGGAGTCCCGGGCAGTACTTC	CASSTRVSGSPGQYF
TRBV10-3	.	TRBD1	TRBJ1-2	TGTGCCATCAGTGAAGGACAGGGACCACCCTATGGCTACACCTTC	CAISEGQGPPYGYTF
TRBV6-5	.	.	TRBJ2-7	TGTGCCAGCAGTTCTCCGAAGCACGAGCAGTACTTC	CASSSPKHEQYF
TRBV5-6	.	.	TRBJ2-7	TGTGCCAGCAGCCCTTTGACGGGCTACGAGCAGTACTTC	CASSPLTGYEQYF
TRBV28	.	.	TRBJ1-2	TGTGCCAGCAGTCCATCCCAGGTGAAGGGTGGCTACACCTTC	CASSPSQVKGGYTF
TRBV18	.	.	TRBJ2-5	TGTGCCAGCTCACCTACCCTACAAGAGACCCAGTACTTC	CASSPTLQETQYF
TRBV28	.	.	TRBJ1-1	TGTGCCACCGAACCGATGAACACTGAAGCTTTCTTT	CATEPMNTEAFF
TRBV4-2	.	TRBD2	TRBJ2-5	TGTGCCAGCAGCCAAGAGCCTAGCGGGACCCAAGAGACCCAGTACTTC	CASSQEPSGTQETQYF
TRBV30	once	.	TRBJ2-7	TGTGCCTGGACGTGGGGCCGCGAAGTCGAGCAGTACTTC	CAWTWGREVEQYF
TRBV10-2	.	.	TRBJ1-4	TGCGCCAGCAGTGAGGACCGAAGGCTGTTTTTT	CASSEDRRLFF
TRBV29-1	.	.	TRBJ2-7	TGCAGCGTTGTTACGGATACTTACGAGCAGTACTTC	CSVVTDTYEQYF
TRBV2	.	.	TRBJ2-7	TGTGCCAGCAGGGAAGCTCACTCCCTGGGTTACGAGCAGTGCTTC	CASREAHSLGYEQCF
TRBV18	.	.	TRBJ2-7	TGTGCCAGCTCACCAAGGGCGGTTGTCCCTTACGAGCAGTACTTC	CASSPRAVVPYEQYF
TRBV7-9	few	TRBD2	TRBJ2-7	TGTGCCAGCCGGGGTAGCGGGAGGCCCGACGAGCAGTACTTC	CASRGSGRPDEQYF
TRBV18	once	.	TRBJ2-2	TGTGCCAGCTCACCACCCGGGGCGAACACCGGGGAGCTGTTTTTT	CASSPPGANTGELFF
TRBV9	once	.	TRBJ2-1	TGTGCCAGCAGCGTATATGAACCGCGAGTAGACAATGAGCAGTTCTTC	CASSVYEPRVDNEQFF
TRBV5-1	.	.	TRBJ2-7	TGCGCCAGCAGCTCCGGGATAACCGGGACCCTTAAGTACTTC	CASSSGITGTLKYF
TRBV5-4	.	.	TRBJ1-2	TGTGCCAGCAGCCTGGGTATACGTGTAAATGGCTACACCTTC	CASSLGIRVNGYTF
TRBV19	.	TRBD1	TRBJ1-5	TGTGCCAGTAATAAGGACAGGGATCAGCCCCAGCATTTT	CASNKDRDQPQHF
TRBV5-1	.	.	TRBJ2-1	TGCGCCAGCGGCGCCGGGACAAGCTCCTACAATGAGCAGTTCTTC	CASGAGTSSYNEQFF
TRBV5-1	.	.	TRBJ2-5	TGCGCCAGCAGCTCTCCCGATCAAGAGACCCAGTACTTC	CASSSPDQETQYF
TRBV6-5	.	.	TRBJ1-2	TGTGCCAGCAGTTACGGCAGGGACCCTTTCTATGGCTACACCTTC	CASSYGRDPFYGYTF